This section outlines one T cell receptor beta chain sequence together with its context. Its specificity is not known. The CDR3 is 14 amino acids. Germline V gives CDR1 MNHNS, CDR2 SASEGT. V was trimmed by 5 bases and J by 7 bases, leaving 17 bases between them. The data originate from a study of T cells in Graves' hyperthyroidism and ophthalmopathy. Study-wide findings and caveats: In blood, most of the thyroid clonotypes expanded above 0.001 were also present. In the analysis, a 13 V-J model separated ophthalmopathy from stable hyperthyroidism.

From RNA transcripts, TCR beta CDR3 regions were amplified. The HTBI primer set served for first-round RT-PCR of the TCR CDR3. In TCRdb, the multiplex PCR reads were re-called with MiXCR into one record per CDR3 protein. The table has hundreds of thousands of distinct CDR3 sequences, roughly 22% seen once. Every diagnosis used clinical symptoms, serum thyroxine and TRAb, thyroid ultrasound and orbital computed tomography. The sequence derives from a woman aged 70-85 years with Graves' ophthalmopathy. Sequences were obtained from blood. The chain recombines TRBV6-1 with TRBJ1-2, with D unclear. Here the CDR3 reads CASSSPAHVGGYTF. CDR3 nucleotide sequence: TGTGCCAGCAGTTCCCCGGCGCACGTGGGTGGCTACACCTTC.